A single sample is the source of the 29 T cell receptor beta chains below, sequenced in a study of T cell responses to AZD1222 COVID-19 vaccine. The repertoire was sequenced with immunoSEQ multiplex PCR; TCRdb's copy has only in-frame clones and lacks some. The sample records about 55,000 clones, 80% to 90% being singletons. Specimen: peripheral blood, collected on day 0 of AZD1222 vaccination. All receptors derive from an adult in good health.

The chain uses TRBV20-1 and TRBJ1-2, with D possibly TRBD1 on 6 matching bases. The CDR3 has 11 residues. The germline CDR1 and CDR2 sequences are DFQATT and SNEGSKA (reference sequence). The ends were cut back, 6 bases at V and 4 bases at J, with 9 bases in the middle. CDR3 DNA: TGCAGTGCAAGGACAGTCTATGGCTACACCTTC. This codes for CSARTVYGYTF.

The chain uses TRBV20-1 and TRBJ2-1, with TRBD1 as a possible D gene (6 bases). The CDR3 is made up of 14 amino acids. Per the germline V gene, CDR1 is DFQATT and CDR2 is SNEGSKA (reference sequence). Trimming left V 3 bases short and J 6 bases short, with 15 bases between. The CDR3, as DNA: TGCAGTGCTAGTTACCAGGGGAAGGGCAATGAGCAGTTCTTC. Protein product: CSASYQGKGNEQFF.

The chain carries TRBV7-2 and TRBJ1-2; 12 nucleotides match TRBD1. The junction had 5 bases not matched to a gene; V was cut back by 5 bases and J by 4 bases. The CDR3 extends over 15 amino acids. Germline V CDR1 and CDR2: SGHTA, FQGNSA. This CDR3 is CASSPGQGARYGYTF. The DNA of the CDR3 is TGTGCCAGCAGCCCGGGACAGGGGGCGCGCTATGGCTACACCTTC.

V gene TRBV5-1 combines with J gene TRBJ2-7; 11 bases fit TRBD2. The junction had 4 bases not matched to a gene; V was cut back by 4 bases and J by 4 bases. Germline V lookup: CDR1 SGHRS, CDR2 YFSETQ. The length of the CDR3 is 14 residues. CDR3 sequence (DNA): TGCGCCAGCAGCCTAACTAGCGGGAGTTACGAGCAGTACTTC. Translated: CASSLTSGSYEQYF.

This chain joins TRBV16 and TRBJ1-2, with TRBD1 as a possible D gene (5 bases). The CDR3 length is 15 residues. Germline V gives CDR1 KGHSY, CDR2 FQNENV. V was shortened by 3 bases and J by 4 bases, with 15 bases between the two germline ends. Here the CDR3 reads CASSHLGTGGYGYTF. Written as DNA, the CDR3 is TGTGCCAGCAGCCACCTAGGGACGGGAGGCTATGGCTACACCTTC.

This chain links TRBV19 with TRBJ2-1; D may be TRBD1 (5 bases). The V end lost 5 bases, the J end lost 6 bases, and 8 bases lay between the germline ends. The CDR3 runs 12 residues. The germline V gene has CDR1 LNHDA and CDR2 SQIVND (reference sequence). This CDR3 reads CASSHRGNEQFF. CDR3 in DNA: TGTGCCAGTAGTCATAGGGGCAATGAGCAGTTCTTC.

The chain recombines TRBV10-3 with TRBJ2-7, with 10 bases fitting TRBD1. V was pared by 11 bases and J by 2 bases, with 12 bases of the junction left unmatched. Germline V gives CDR1 ENHRY, CDR2 SYGVKD. The CDR3 is 15 amino acids. The DNA for the CDR3 is TGTGCCTCCCACGACAAGGACAGGGGGGCCTACGAGCAGTACTTC. This sequence encodes CASHDKDRGAYEQYF.

This chain joins TRBV19 and TRBJ1-1, with a possible D match to TRBD1 (6 bases). Germline CDR1 is LNHDA and CDR2 is SQIVND (reference sequence). Trimming removed 3 bases from V and 0 bases from J, with 14 bases in between. CDR3 length: 16 residues. The CDR3 nucleotides read TGTGCCAGTAGTATTCCGGGGGCAATAATGAACACTGAAGCTTTCTTT. As protein: CASSIPGAIMNTEAFF.

This clone was recorded once. The rearrangement links TRBV2 to TRBJ1-2; maybe TRBD1 (5 bases). Germline CDR1 and CDR2: SNHLY and FYNNEI. The CDR3 is 15 amino acids. Between the trimmed V and J ends, which lost 4 bases and 4 bases, there was a span of 16 bases. CDR3 region: CASSVQGQLGYGYTF. The CDR3 DNA sequence: TGTGCCAGCAGTGTTCAAGGACAACTAGGCTATGGCTACACCTTC.

This clone was observed a handful of times. The chain has TRBV5-1 and TRBJ2-3; unclear D gene. Germline V gene lookup returns CDR1 SGHRS and CDR2 YFSETQ. Trimming pared 1 base from V and 2 bases from J, leaving 8 bases between. The CDR3 consists of 14 residues. CDR3 bases: TGCGCCAGCAGCTTGTGGCAGACCACAGATACGCAGTATTTT. Its protein is CASSLWQTTDTQYF.

This rearrangement joins TRBV3-1 (or the pseudogene TRBV3-2) to TRBJ1-1, with D possibly matching TRBD1 (5 bases). Germline V CDR1 and CDR2: LGHDT, YNNKEL (reference sequence). The CDR3 loop spans 15 amino acids. Trimming shortened V by 2 bases and J by 1 base, and 11 bases separated the two germline ends. CDR3 nucleotide sequence: TGTGCCAGCAGCCAAATTACAGGTGGGAACACTGAAGCTTTCTTT. Translating gives CASSQITGGNTEAFF.

The chain recombines TRBV19 with TRBJ2-1, with TRBD1 as a possible D gene (5 bases). Per the germline V gene, CDR1 is LNHDA and CDR2 is SQIVND (reference sequence). The CDR3 covers 11 residues. Trimming removed 3 bases at V and 15 bases at J, with 12 bases between. The CDR3 protein is CASSIGPGWFF. CDR3 sequence (DNA): TGTGCCAGTAGTATTGGGCCAGGGTGGTTCTTC.

This clone was observed a handful of times. The chain carries TRBV6-2 or TRBV6-3 and TRBJ1-1; no clear D gene. The CDR3 is 12 residues long. Germline CDR1 MNHEY, CDR2 SVGEGT. Trimming shortened V by 0 bases and J by 7 bases, and 6 bases separated the two germline ends. The CDR3 nucleotides read TGTGCCAGCAGTTACTCAATCGGTGAAGCTTTCTTT. It is translated as CASSYSIGEAFF.

The chain links TRBV6-5 to TRBJ2-7; TRBD2 matches 12 bases. Germline V gene data show CDR1 as MNHEY and CDR2 as SVGAGI. Losses at the gene ends were 6 bases for V and 4 bases for J; bases not matched to a gene: 7. The CDR3 is 15 amino acids. The CDR3 DNA reads TGTGCCAGCAGCCGACTAGCGGGAGAGGATTACGAGCAGTACTTC. Protein sequence: CASSRLAGEDYEQYF.

V and J are TRBV19 and TRBJ2-3; 8 nucleotides agree with TRBD2. Germline CDR1 reads LNHDA; CDR2 reads SQIVND (reference sequence). The length of the CDR3 is 14 residues. After removal of 4 bases from V and 4 bases from J, the junction contained 4 bases not matched to a gene. This CDR3 reads CASSSSGMADTQYF. The CDR3 region has the DNA TGTGCCAGTAGTAGTAGCGGGATGGCAGATACGCAGTATTTT.

The chain couples TRBV7-9 to TRBJ1-3, with 7 bases that match TRBD1. The CDR3 length is 15 residues. Per germline, CDR1 SEHNR and CDR2 FQNEAQ (reference sequence). The junction had 6 bases not matched to a gene; V was cut back by 4 bases and J by 3 bases. The CDR3 loop reads CASSYPGGYGNTIYF. CDR3 DNA sequence: TGTGCCAGCAGCTACCCAGGGGGATATGGAAACACCATATATTTT.

The genes are TRBV19 and TRBJ2-2; TRBD1 might be the D (6 bases). Germline V gene data show CDR1 as LNHDA and CDR2 as SQIVND (reference sequence). This CDR3 region has 13 residues. Deletions cut 7 bases from V and 6 bases from J, with 12 bases between. The CDR3 DNA reads as TGTGCCAGTATCCAGGGGTGGGCCGGGGAGCTGTTTTTT. Its protein product is CASIQGWAGELFF.

The V gene is TRBV9, the J gene TRBJ1-3; no clear D. CDR3 size: 15 residues. Deletions cut 4 bases from V and 0 bases from J, with 11 bases between. Germline assignment: CDR1 SGDLS and CDR2 YYNGEE. The CDR3 sequence: CASSRSVVSGNTIYF. The CDR3 region has the DNA TGTGCCAGCAGCCGCAGCGTAGTCTCTGGAAACACCATATATTTT.

The gene calls are TRBV6-5 and TRBJ2-2, with TRBD2 identical over 14 bases. Trimming cost V 5 bases and J 11 bases; bases outside gene matches: 7. The length of the CDR3 is 15 residues. Per the germline V gene, CDR1 is MNHEY and CDR2 is SVGAGI. In DNA, the CDR3 is TGTGCCAGCAGTAACAGGGGACTAGCGGGAGTCGAGCTGTTTTTT. This gives the protein CASSNRGLAGVELFF.

This chain connects TRBV20-1 to TRBJ1-5; 10 bases fit TRBD1. After removal of 3 bases from V and 7 bases from J, the junction contained 3 bases not matched to a gene. The germline CDR1 and CDR2 sequences are DFQATT and SNEGSKA (reference sequence). There are 13 residues in the CDR3. The CDR3 bases are TGCAGTGCTAGTTCGACAGGGGGCCAGCCCCAGCATTTT. Translating gives CSASSTGGQPQHF.

This chain uses TRBV30 with TRBJ1-4; D is perhaps TRBD1 (5 bases). V lost 7 bases and J 8 bases, leaving 11 bases between the germline ends. The CDR3 extends over 11 amino acids. Germline assignment: CDR1 GTSNPN and CDR2 SVGIG (reference sequence). CDR3 nucleotides: TGTGCCTCGACAGAGGGGGAAAAACTGTTTTTT. Translating it yields CASTEGEKLFF.

This clone was picked up one time. This chain connects TRBV7-8 to TRBJ1-6, with 7 positions matching TRBD1. The V and J ends lost 5 bases and 0 bases, in that order; junction bases with no gene match: 13. There are 19 residues in the CDR3. CDR1 and CDR2 (germline): SGHVS, FQNEAQ. This CDR3 reads CASSTTAPQGSSYNSPLHF. In DNA, the CDR3 is TGTGCCAGCAGCACTACGGCCCCACAGGGGAGCTCCTATAATTCACCCCTCCACTTT.

The J gene is TRBJ1-4, the V gene TRBV18; 8 positions agree with TRBD1. This CDR3 region has 16 residues. Trimming at V came to 3 bases and at J to 1 base, leaving 4 bases not matched to a gene. Germline V CDR1 and CDR2: KGHSH, LQKENI. The CDR3 DNA reads TGTGCCAGCTCACCCCGGACAGGGAAAACTAATGAAAAACTGTTTTTT. Its translation: CASSPRTGKTNEKLFF.

V usage is TRBV9 and J usage is TRBJ2-7; D unresolved. The CDR3 totals 14 residues. The germline V gene has CDR1 SGDLS and CDR2 YYNGEE. V lost 0 bases to trimming and J lost 0 bases, with 7 bases between them. The CDR3 loop reads CASSVEPFSYEQYF. The CDR3 region has the DNA TGTGCCAGCAGCGTAGAACCATTCTCCTACGAGCAGTACTTC.

This clone has just one count. This chain connects TRBV19 to TRBJ2-1; possible D gene TRBD2, 5 bases. Germline CDR1 reads LNHDA; CDR2 reads SQIVND (reference sequence). The V gene lost 3 bases and the J gene lost 6 bases, with 15 bases spanning the gap. This CDR3 contains 15 residues. This chain's CDR3 is CASSMDPGAGNEQFF. For the CDR3, the DNA is TGTGCCAGTAGTATGGACCCGGGTGCGGGCAATGAGCAGTTCTTC.

This clone has just one count. The chain recombines TRBV5-3 with TRBJ2-2; D remains unclear. TRBV5-3 belongs to the ORF category, with a function that is uncertain. The V gene lost 1 base and the J gene lost 5 bases, with 3 bases spanning the gap. This CDR3 region has 12 residues. CDR3 sequence: CARSLPTGELFF. As DNA, the CDR3 is TGTGCCAGAAGCTTGCCAACCGGGGAGCTGTTTTTT.

CDR3 in amino acids: CASSESDTQYF. For the CDR3, the DNA is TGTGCCAGCAGCGAGTCAGATACGCAGTATTTT. The genes are TRBV7-9 and TRBJ2-3, with no clear D. V was shortened by 5 bases and J by 4 bases, with 4 bases between the two germline ends. The V gene's germline CDR1 is SEHNR and CDR2 FQNEAQ (reference sequence). The CDR3 spans 11 residues.

V gene TRBV4-1 combines with J gene TRBJ2-7, with 11 bases lining up with TRBD2. Trimming at V came to 2 bases and at J to 5 bases, leaving 11 bases not matched to a gene. From germline, CDR1 is MGHRA and CDR2 YSYEKL. The CDR3 extends over 17 amino acids. The CDR3 bases are TGCGCCAGCAGCCAAAGGTCCCTAGCGGGAGGTGGCGACGAGCAGTACTTC. This gives the protein CASSQRSLAGGGDEQYF.

The chain recombines TRBV6-2 or TRBV6-3 with TRBJ1-5; D gene unclear. This CDR3 region has 14 residues. Germline-derived CDR1 and CDR2 are MNHEY and SVGEGT. V gave up 4 bases and J gave up 5 bases, with 12 bases separating them. This chain's CDR3 is CASSLWGSDQPQHF. CDR3 bases: TGTGCCAGCAGTTTGTGGGGATCGGATCAGCCCCAGCATTTT.